Listed below are T cell receptor beta chains from one sample, sequenced in a study of shared clonotypes between healthy human individuals. This table comes from immunoSEQ multiplex PCR, and its TCRdb copy is limited to in-frame clones, with some not included. The sample lists approximately 700,000 clones; around 73% were seen once. Sample: memory CD4+ T cells sorted from blood. Receptor source: a woman between 25 and 40 years old in good health. The CDR3 runs from the conserved cysteine through the conserved F or W. Fields, in order: V gene, J gene, clone size, D gene, CDR3 protein, CDR3 DNA. D genes are given only for firm matches. Clone sizes are given selectively: once, few, many, or a class where the clone is expanded.

TRBV4-2	TRBJ2-7	many	TRBD2	CASSQVAGNSYEQYF	TGTGCCAGCAGCCAGGTAGCGGGGAACTCCTACGAGCAGTACTTC
TRBV7-6	TRBJ2-1	few	.	CASSFHGTDTPQFF	TGTGCCAGCAGCTTTCACGGGACGGACACTCCGCAGTTCTTC
TRBV11-2	TRBJ1-4	.	TRBD1	CASSLTGGGEKLFF	TGTGCCAGCAGCTTAACAGGGGGCGGGGAAAAACTGTTTTTT
TRBV4-1	TRBJ2-7	few	TRBD1	CASSQEGTGGEEQYF	TGCGCCAGCAGCCAAGAGGGGACAGGGGGCGAAGAGCAGTACTTC
TRBV5-1	TRBJ2-1	.	TRBD2	CASSFSSGAYNEQFF	TGCGCCAGCAGCTTTAGTAGCGGGGCCTACAATGAGCAGTTCTTC
TRBV7-2	TRBJ2-7	once	.	CASSVRTAADYEQYF	TGTGCCAGCAGCGTACGCACAGCGGCAGACTACGAGCAGTACTTC
TRBV28	TRBJ2-5	.	TRBD2	CASSSGGRARETQYF	TGTGCCAGCAGTTCCGGTGGGAGGGCCCGAGAGACCCAGTACTTC
TRBV6-1	TRBJ2-7	.	.	CASSLREIHEQYF	TGTGCCAGCAGCCTGAGGGAGATCCACGAGCAGTACTTC
TRBV5-6	TRBJ1-2	.	.	CASSLSSPGARGYTF	TGTGCCAGCAGCTTGAGTAGCCCGGGGGCGCGGGGCTACACCTTC
TRBV5-1	TRBJ2-5	.	.	CASSPQGAETQYF	TGCGCCAGCAGCCCACAGGGAGCGGAGACCCAGTACTTC
TRBV6-1	TRBJ1-1	few	TRBD1	CASSRDRTEAFF	TGTGCCAGCAGCCGGGACAGGACCGAAGCTTTCTTT
TRBV6-5	TRBJ2-3	few	.	CASTLYNTQYF	TGTGCCAGCACCCTATATAATACGCAGTATTTT
TRBV5-1	TRBJ2-5	.	TRBD1	CASSFGQATPQETQYF	TGCGCCAGCAGCTTCGGACAGGCCACACCGCAAGAGACCCAGTACTTC
TRBV5-1	TRBJ1-4	once	TRBD1	CASSQTGANEKLFF	TGCGCCAGCAGCCAGACAGGGGCTAATGAAAAACTGTTTTTT
TRBV19	TRBJ1-5	.	.	CASSMSSHRRDQPQHF	TGTGCCAGTAGTATGAGTAGTCACAGGAGGGATCAGCCCCAGCATTTT
TRBV7-8	TRBJ2-1	.	TRBD2	CASSPQTSGSGNEQFF	TGTGCCAGCAGCCCGCAGACTAGCGGCTCTGGGAATGAGCAGTTCTTC
TRBV5-1	TRBJ2-7	.	TRBD1	CASSSGQGGTYEQYF	TGCGCCAGCAGCTCCGGACAGGGGGGAACCTACGAGCAGTACTTC
TRBV28	TRBJ2-5	.	.	CASRRDTGTETQYF	TGTGCCAGCAGGCGGGACACGGGGACGGAGACCCAGTACTTC
TRBV27	TRBJ2-1	.	.	CASSFGREHNEQFF	TGTGCCAGCAGTTTCGGCCGGGAGCACAATGAGCAGTTCTTC
TRBV5-1	TRBJ1-2	few	.	CASSLDRDTTNYGYTF	TGCGCCAGCAGCTTGGATCGGGACACCACTAACTATGGCTACACCTTC
TRBV29-1	TRBJ1-2	.	TRBD1	CSVGVNRGSRDGYTF	TGCAGCGTTGGAGTCAACAGGGGGAGTCGGGATGGCTACACCTTC
TRBV6-1	TRBJ1-2	.	.	CASSEEAGVVSGYTF	TGTGCCAGCAGTGAAGAGGCAGGGGTGGTGTCCGGCTACACCTTC
TRBV7-2	TRBJ2-2	.	.	CAHPKGQNTGELFF	TGTGCCCACCCGAAGGGGCAGAACACCGGGGAGCTGTTTTTT
TRBV30	TRBJ2-3	.	.	CAGMPPGADTQYF	TGTGCCGGAATGCCGCCAGGCGCAGATACGCAGTATTTT
TRBV6-5	TRBJ1-3	.	.	CASRPVEGNTIYF	TGTGCCAGCCGGCCCGTAGAAGGAAACACCATATATTTT
TRBV2	TRBJ1-5	.	.	CASSRTEDQPQHF	TGTGCCAGCAGTAGGACCGAGGATCAGCCCCAGCATTTT
TRBV6-5	TRBJ1-1	.	TRBD1	CASSYSGTGDTEAFF	TGTGCCAGCAGTTACTCCGGGACAGGGGACACTGAAGCTTTCTTT
TRBV5-8	TRBJ1-3	.	.	CASSFQAVSGNTIYF	TGTGCCAGCAGCTTTCAGGCAGTCTCTGGAAACACCATATATTTT
TRBV30	TRBJ1-5	.	TRBD1	CAWTRGLSNQPQHF	TGTGCCTGGACCAGGGGGTTGAGCAATCAGCCCCAGCATTTT
TRBV5-1	TRBJ2-2	once	.	CASSFSGSGNTGELFF	TGCGCCAGCAGCTTCTCGGGTAGCGGGAACACCGGGGAGCTGTTTTTT
TRBV19	TRBJ2-1	.	TRBD2	CASTSGGSYEQFF	TGTGCCAGTACCTCCGGCGGGAGCTATGAGCAGTTCTTC
TRBV29-1	TRBJ1-1	.	.	CSVHNRNTEAFF	TGCAGCGTTCACAATCGGAACACTGAAGCTTTCTTT
TRBV7-8	TRBJ2-7	once	TRBD2	CASSLAGGPSFGYEQYF	TGTGCCAGCAGCCTAGCGGGAGGGCCCTCTTTTGGCTACGAGCAGTACTTC
TRBV5-1	TRBJ2-7	.	.	CASGRGGAEQYF	TGCGCCAGCGGCAGGGGCGGTGCCGAGCAGTACTTC
TRBV5-5	TRBJ1-5	.	TRBD1	CASSLSLWAGGQPQHF	TGTGCCAGCAGCTTGTCCTTGTGGGCAGGGGGACAGCCCCAGCATTTT
TRBV29-1	TRBJ1-5	once	.	CSVELAGSGSNQPQHF	TGCAGCGTTGAGTTAGCTGGGTCGGGGAGCAATCAGCCCCAGCATTTT
TRBV7-3	TRBJ2-1	few	TRBD2	CASSEGGDVYNEQFF	TGTGCCAGCAGCGAGGGAGGGGACGTGTACAATGAGCAGTTCTTC
TRBV6-5	TRBJ1-2	few	TRBD1	CASSYTGGSDYGYTF	TGTGCCAGCAGTTACACAGGGGGCTCGGACTATGGCTACACCTTC
TRBV7-3	TRBJ2-6	.	TRBD1	CASSAHRGSGANVLTF	TGTGCCAGCAGCGCCCACAGGGGGTCTGGGGCCAACGTCCTGACTTTC
TRBV7-2	TRBJ2-1	.	.	CASRGLRLGSGNEQFF	TGTGCCAGCCGGGGACTCCGGCTCGGATCGGGAAATGAGCAGTTCTTC
TRBV11-2	TRBJ2-7	.	TRBD2	CASSLSGSQGGEQYF	TGTGCCAGCAGCTTAAGCGGGAGTCAGGGTGGCGAGCAGTACTTC
TRBV30	TRBJ2-2	.	.	CAWIRTANTGELFF	TGTGCCTGGATTAGGACCGCGAACACCGGGGAGCTGTTTTTT
TRBV4-1	TRBJ2-2	.	TRBD1	CASSQLPGQGTGELFF	TGCGCCAGCAGCCAACTTCCGGGACAGGGAACCGGGGAGCTGTTTTTT
TRBV27	TRBJ2-7	.	TRBD1	CASSRQGSHEQYF	TGTGCCAGCAGTCGACAGGGATCCCACGAGCAGTACTTC
TRBV4-1	TRBJ2-1	.	.	CASSQRSIGNEQFF	TGCGCCAGCAGCCAGAGGAGTATAGGGAATGAGCAGTTCTTC
TRBV10-3	TRBJ2-7	.	TRBD1	CATSSGMGTGASYEQYF	TGTGCCACTAGTTCGGGGATGGGGACAGGGGCCTCCTACGAGCAGTACTTC
TRBV5-4	TRBJ2-7	.	TRBD1	CASSFTGGVEQYF	TGTGCCAGCAGCTTCACAGGGGGCGTCGAGCAGTACTTC
TRBV5-6	TRBJ1-4	.	TRBD1	CASGRQGVTGSEKLFF	TGTGCCAGCGGCAGACAGGGAGTAACCGGTAGTGAAAAACTGTTTTTT
TRBV25-1	TRBJ2-7	.	TRBD2	CASSTHGTSGRAFDEQYF	TGTGCCAGCAGTACCCACGGGACTAGCGGGAGGGCCTTTGACGAGCAGTACTTC
TRBV6-1	TRBJ1-2	.	.	CASSSFAGTRYTF	TGTGCCAGCAGTTCCTTCGCCGGGACCCGCTACACCTTC
TRBV9	TRBJ2-3	.	.	CASSVGPGPGSTDTQYF	TGTGCCAGCAGCGTAGGGCCCGGGCCTGGGAGCACAGATACGCAGTATTTT
TRBV5-4	TRBJ2-3	.	TRBD2	CASSTRLAGLSTDTQYF	TGTGCCAGCAGCACCCGACTAGCGGGGCTTAGCACAGATACGCAGTATTTT
TRBV2	TRBJ2-7	.	TRBD2	CASSPLGGLIDEQYF	TGTGCCAGCAGTCCCCTGGGGGGGTTGATCGACGAGCAGTACTTC
TRBV4-1	TRBJ2-2	.	.	CASNPGLIIGELFF	TGCGCCAGCAATCCAGGGTTAATTATCGGGGAGCTGTTTTTT
TRBV5-1	TRBJ2-3	once	.	CASSSPYTSYTQYF	TGCGCCAGCAGCTCGCCGTACACGTCCTATACGCAGTATTTT
TRBV6-5	TRBJ1-3	.	.	CASSPFRGGNTIYF	TGTGCCAGCAGTCCCTTCAGGGGTGGAAACACCATATATTTT
TRBV7-8	TRBJ2-3	.	.	CASSFSSRTDTQYF	TGTGCCAGCAGCTTTAGCAGCCGCACAGATACGCAGTATTTT